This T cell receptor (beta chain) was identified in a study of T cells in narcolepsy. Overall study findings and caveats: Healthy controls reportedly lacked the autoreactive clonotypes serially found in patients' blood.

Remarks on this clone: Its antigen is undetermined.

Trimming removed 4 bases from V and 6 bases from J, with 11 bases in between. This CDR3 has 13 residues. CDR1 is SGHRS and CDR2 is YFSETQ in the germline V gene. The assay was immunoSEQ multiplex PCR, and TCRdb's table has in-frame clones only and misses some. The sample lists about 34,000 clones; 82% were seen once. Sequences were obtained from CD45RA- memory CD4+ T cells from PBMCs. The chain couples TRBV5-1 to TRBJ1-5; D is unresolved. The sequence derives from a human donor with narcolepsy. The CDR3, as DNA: TGCGCCAGCAGCGTCGACGGATTTCAGCCCCAGCATTTT. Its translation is CASSVDGFQPQHF.